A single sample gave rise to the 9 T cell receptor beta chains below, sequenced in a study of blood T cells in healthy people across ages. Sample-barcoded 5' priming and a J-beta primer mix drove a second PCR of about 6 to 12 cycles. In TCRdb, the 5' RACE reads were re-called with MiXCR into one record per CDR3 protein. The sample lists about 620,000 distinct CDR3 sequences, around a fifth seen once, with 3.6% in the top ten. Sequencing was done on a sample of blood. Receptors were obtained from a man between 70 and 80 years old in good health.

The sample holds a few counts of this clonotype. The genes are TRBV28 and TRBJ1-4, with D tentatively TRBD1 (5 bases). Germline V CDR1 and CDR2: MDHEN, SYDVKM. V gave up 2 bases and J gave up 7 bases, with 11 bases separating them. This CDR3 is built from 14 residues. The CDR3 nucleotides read TGTGCCAGCAGTTTAGGGGGAGTCGGTGAAAAACTGTTTTTT. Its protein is CASSLGGVGEKLFF.

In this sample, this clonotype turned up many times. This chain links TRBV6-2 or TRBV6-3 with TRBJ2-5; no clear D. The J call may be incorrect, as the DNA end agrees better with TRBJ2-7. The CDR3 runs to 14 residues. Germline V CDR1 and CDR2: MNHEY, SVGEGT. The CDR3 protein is CASSYERFHNEQYF. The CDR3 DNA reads TGTGCCAGCAGTTACGAGAGGTTCCATAACGAGCAGTACTTC.

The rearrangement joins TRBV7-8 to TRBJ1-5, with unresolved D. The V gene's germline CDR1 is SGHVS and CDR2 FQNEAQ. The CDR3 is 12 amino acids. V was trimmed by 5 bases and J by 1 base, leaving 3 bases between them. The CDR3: CASSVSNQPQHF. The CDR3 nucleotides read TGTGCCAGCAGCGTAAGCAATCAGCCCCAGCATTTT.

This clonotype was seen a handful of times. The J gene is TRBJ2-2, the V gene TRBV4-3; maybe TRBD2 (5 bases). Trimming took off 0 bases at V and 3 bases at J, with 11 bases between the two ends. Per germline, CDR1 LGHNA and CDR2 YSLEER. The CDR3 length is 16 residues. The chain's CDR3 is CASSQERERYTGELFF. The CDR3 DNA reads TGCGCCAGCAGCCAAGAGAGGGAGAGGTACACCGGGGAGCTGTTTTTT.

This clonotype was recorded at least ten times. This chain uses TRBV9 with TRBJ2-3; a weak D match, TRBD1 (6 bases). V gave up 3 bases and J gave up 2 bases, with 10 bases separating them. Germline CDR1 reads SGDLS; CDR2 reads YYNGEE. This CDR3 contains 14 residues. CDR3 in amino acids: CASSGGQLTDTQYF. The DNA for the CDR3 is TGTGCCAGCAGCGGTGGACAGCTCACAGATACGCAGTATTTT.

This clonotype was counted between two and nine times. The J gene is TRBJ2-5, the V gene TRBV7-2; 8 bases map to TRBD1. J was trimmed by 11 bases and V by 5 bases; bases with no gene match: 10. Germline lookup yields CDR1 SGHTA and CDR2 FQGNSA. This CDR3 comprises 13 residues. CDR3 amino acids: CASSPDRAVEQYF. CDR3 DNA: TGTGCCAGCAGCCCGGACAGGGCTGTTGAGCAGTACTTC.

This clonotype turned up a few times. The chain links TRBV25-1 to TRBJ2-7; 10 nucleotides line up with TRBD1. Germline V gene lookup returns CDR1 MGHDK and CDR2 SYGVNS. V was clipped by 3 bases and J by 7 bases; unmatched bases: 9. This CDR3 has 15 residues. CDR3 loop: CASSDSDRGVSEQYF. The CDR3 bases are TGTGCCAGCAGTGATTCGGACAGGGGGGTCTCTGAGCAGTACTTC.

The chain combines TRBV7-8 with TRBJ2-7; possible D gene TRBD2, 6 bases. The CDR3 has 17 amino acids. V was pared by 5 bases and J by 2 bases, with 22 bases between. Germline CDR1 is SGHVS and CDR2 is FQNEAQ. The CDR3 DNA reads TGTGCCAGCAGCCCTCTGGGGGATGGCAGGGAGGCCTACGAGCAGTACTTC. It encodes CASSPLGDGREAYEQYF.

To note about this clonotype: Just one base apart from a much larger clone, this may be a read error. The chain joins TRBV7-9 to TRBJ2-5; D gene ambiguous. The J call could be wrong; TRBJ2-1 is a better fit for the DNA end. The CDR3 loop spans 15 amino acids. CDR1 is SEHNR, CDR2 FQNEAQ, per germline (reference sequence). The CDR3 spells CASSSDFGSWVEQFF. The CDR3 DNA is TGTGCCAGCAGCTCCGACTTTGGGTCCTGGGTTGAGCAGTTCTTC.